This entry lists 15 T cell receptor beta chains sequenced from one sample in a study of CD8 T cells in ankylosing spondylitis. TCRdb itself ran the 5' RACE reads through MiXCR, one entry per CDR3 protein. The sample has 50,000 to 65,000 distinct CDR3 sequences; 6% to 7.5% are singletons. Sequenced sample: blood, either unsorted or a sorted T cell fraction (not recorded which). These receptor sequences come from a female donor with ankylosing spondylitis or in good health (not recorded which).

Ten or more counts support this clonotype. V usage is TRBV20-1 and J usage is TRBJ2-1, with 9 bases lining up with TRBD1. This CDR3 spans 15 amino acids. V gave up 2 bases and J gave up 8 bases; unmatched junction bases: 10. Germline V gene sequence: CDR1 DFQATT, CDR2 SNEGSKA (reference sequence). The CDR3 loop is CSARRWDRVTDEQFF. The CDR3 DNA follows: TGCAGTGCTAGAAGATGGGACAGGGTAACGGATGAGCAGTTCTTC.

This clonotype qualifies as medium-sized. The gene calls are TRBV24-1 and TRBJ1-2; tentatively, D is TRBD1 (5 bases). CDR3 length equals 15 residues. V shed 2 bases and J shed 5 bases, with 14 bases lying between them. Germline V lookup: CDR1 KGHDR, CDR2 SFDVKD. The DNA for the CDR3 is TGTGCCACCAGTGATTCGGTGCAGGGCAAGTATGGCTACACCTTC. Amino acid sequence: CATSDSVQGKYGYTF.

This sequence joins TRBV7-6 and TRBJ2-1, with TRBD2 matching over 8 bases. The CDR3 contains 16 residues. V shed 1 base, J shed 4 bases, and the junction held 6 bases outside the gene matches. The V gene's germline CDR1 is SGHVS and CDR2 FNYEAQ. The CDR3 sequence: CASSLERGGPYNEQFF. The CDR3 nucleotides read TGTGCCAGCAGCTTAGAACGGGGGGGGCCTTACAATGAGCAGTTCTTC.

In its sample, this clonotype was seen many times. The V call is TRBV28, the J call TRBJ1-2; the match to TRBD1 covers 8 bases. Germline V gene lookup returns CDR1 MDHEN and CDR2 SYDVKM. V lost 4 bases and J lost 8; bases outside the gene matches: 6. The CDR3 runs 13 residues. The CDR3, as DNA: TGTGCCAGCAGTTCAGGACAGGGAGGGGGCTACACCTTC. Translated: CASSSGQGGGYTF.

The chain couples TRBV5-1 to TRBJ1-4; D remains unclear. Germline CDR1 reads SGHRS; CDR2 reads YFSETQ. The CDR3 covers 16 residues. Trimming removed 0 bases at V and 6 bases at J, with 15 bases between. CDR3 sequence (DNA): TGCGCCAGCAGCTTGGCCGCGGCAGGATCCGATGAAAAACTGTTTTTT. Its translation is CASSLAAAGSDEKLFF.

This clonotype was found many times. This rearrangement joins TRBV5-1 to TRBJ2-1; perhaps TRBD2 as D (5 bases). Germline lookup yields CDR1 SGHRS and CDR2 YFSETQ. The V end lost 4 bases, the J end lost 3 bases, and 20 bases lay between the germline ends. The CDR3 spans 17 residues. The chain's CDR3 is CASSLEGAFGIYNEQFF. DNA of the CDR3: TGCGCCAGCAGCCTCGAGGGAGCGTTTGGGATCTACAATGAGCAGTTCTTC. The whole variable domain, filled in from reference TRBV5-1 and TRBJ2-1, reads KAGVTQTPRYLIKTRGQQVTLSCSPISGHRSVSWYQQTPGQGLQFLFEYFSETQRNKGNFPGRFSGRQFSNSRSEMNVSTLELGDSALYLCASSLEGAFGIYNEQFFGPGTRLTVL.

A note on this clonotype: The germline gene is not matched at one end of the junction; a read error may be the cause. This rearrangement joins TRBV7-7 to TRBJ2-2; D might be TRBD2 (6 bases). The CDR3 is 18 amino acids. Germline CDR1 and CDR2: SSHAT and FNYEAQ (reference sequence). The DNA for the CDR3 is TGTGCTAGCAGCTTAGCGGTACGGGAAGTAGGGAACACCGGGGAGCTGTTTTTT. The encoded protein is CASSLAVREVGNTGELFF.

This clonotype was counted at least ten times. This chain connects TRBV5-1 to TRBJ1-2, with 8 nucleotides matching TRBD1. This CDR3 is built from 15 residues. J was trimmed by 5 bases and V by 3 bases; bases with no gene match: 9. Germline V gene sequence: CDR1 SGHRS, CDR2 YFSETQ. The CDR3, as DNA: TGCGCCAGCAGCTCGTCAGGGGGCGCGGGATATGGCTACACCTTC. It specifies CASSSSGGAGYGYTF. The full variable domain, completed using reference TRBV5-1 and TRBJ1-2, is KAGVTQTPRYLIKTRGQQVTLSCSPISGHRSVSWYQQTPGQGLQFLFEYFSETQRNKGNFPGRFSGRQFSNSRSEMNVSTLELGDSALYLCASSSSGGAGYGYTFGSGTRLTVV.

Ten or more counts support this clonotype. The chain joins TRBV21-1 to TRBJ1-2. TRBV21-1 is termed a pseudogene. The CDR3 extends over 12 amino acids. The CDR3 sequence: CASSNYSLDYTF. The DNA for the CDR3 is TGTGCCAGCAGCAATTACAGTTTGGACTACACCTTC.

There are many counts of this clonotype. V and J are TRBV5-1 and TRBJ1-2; D gene uncertain. The V end was cut by 0 bases, the J end by 8 bases, with 11 bases between. The CDR3 consists of 13 residues. Germline values: CDR1 SGHRS, CDR2 YFSETQ. The CDR3 DNA is TGCGCCAGCAGCTTGGGTTGGGGTATGGGCTACACCTTC. This encodes CASSLGWGMGYTF.

This clonotype occurred many times. The J gene is TRBJ2-1, the V gene TRBV5-1; 9 bases agree with TRBD1. The CDR3 runs to 16 residues. The germline gives CDR1 SGHRS, CDR2 YFSETQ. With 2 bases clipped from V and 4 bases from J, the junction kept 7 bases outside the gene matches. CDR3 DNA sequence: TGCGCCAGCAGCTTACAGGGGGCTGATATTTACAATGAGCAGTTCTTC. Its protein product is CASSLQGADIYNEQFF.

This clonotype has at least ten counts. J is TRBJ1-1 and V is TRBV20-1, with 8 bases lining up with TRBD1. The CDR3 is 13 residues long. V trimming: 3 bases; J trimming: 2 bases; junction bases outside the gene matches: 2. In germline, CDR1 is DFQATT, CDR2 SNEGSKA (reference sequence). The CDR3 here is CSARGTGNTEAFF. The CDR3 nucleotides read TGCAGTGCTAGGGGGACAGGCAACACTGAAGCTTTCTTT.

This clonotype was seen ten or more times. The chain couples TRBV5-1 to TRBJ2-7, with D unresolved. The CDR3 contains 15 residues. V was pared by 2 bases and J by 2 bases, with 14 bases between. The germline gives CDR1 SGHRS, CDR2 YFSETQ. DNA for the CDR3: TGCGCCAGCAGCTTTTTCACCAGGAGACCCTACGAGCAGTACTTC. Amino acid sequence: CASSFFTRRPYEQYF. The whole variable domain, remainder taken from reference TRBV5-1 and TRBJ2-7, is KAGVTQTPRYLIKTRGQQVTLSCSPISGHRSVSWYQQTPGQGLQFLFEYFSETQRNKGNFPGRFSGRQFSNSRSEMNVSTLELGDSALYLCASSFFTRRPYEQYFGPGTRLTVT.

This clonotype was counted many times. The CDR3 reads CASSLDGTGRRNEQFF. The CDR3 DNA sequence: TGTGCCAGCAGCTTAGATGGGACAGGGAGGCGCAATGAGCAGTTCTTC. The rearrangement joins TRBV7-2 to TRBJ2-1; 9 bases match TRBD1. The germline gives CDR1 SGHTA, CDR2 FQGNSA. V gave up 1 base and J gave up 6 bases; unmatched junction bases: 7. This CDR3 region has 16 residues.

This clonotype was counted at least ten times. The CDR3 reads CSVRSLGGNEQFF. The CDR3 region has the DNA TGCAGTGTCAGATCGTTAGGGGGTAATGAGCAGTTCTTC. The V call is TRBV20-1, the J call TRBJ2-1, with D perhaps matching TRBD1 (6 bases). Germline CDR1 and CDR2: DFQATT and SNEGSKA (reference sequence). This CDR3 region has 13 residues. Trimming removed 7 bases from V and 7 bases from J, with 17 bases in between.